Each of the 6 T cell receptor beta chains below was sequenced from the same sample in a study of CD8 T cells in ankylosing spondylitis. Via MiXCR, TCRdb re-called the 5' RACE reads, giving one row per CDR3 protein. This sample carries around 250,000 distinct CDR3 sequences, about 11% of them seen once, and the ten largest clones take less than 7.5%. Material for sequencing was blood, either unsorted or a sorted T cell fraction (not recorded which). The receptors were gathered from a male donor with ankylosing spondylitis or in good health (not recorded which).

The sample holds many counts of this clonotype. V and J are TRBV6-5 and TRBJ2-2; a possible D gene is TRBD2 (5 bases). Germline CDR1 reads MNHEY; CDR2 reads SVGAGI. The CDR3 has 17 residues. Trimming pared 2 bases from V and 2 bases from J, leaving 15 bases between. The CDR3 DNA follows: TGTGCCAGCAGTTACCGTCGGCTAGCAAGAAACACCGGGGAGCTGTTTTTT. It codes for CASSYRRLARNTGELFF.

In this sample, this clonotype turned up many times. This chain joins TRBV4-2 and TRBJ2-5; 7 bases align to TRBD1. This CDR3 is 15 amino acids long. V trimming: 1 base; J trimming: 5 bases; junction bases outside the gene matches: 7. Germline V CDR1 and CDR2: LGHNA, YNFKEQ. The CDR3 is CASSQGDRVGETQYF. The CDR3 DNA sequence: TGTGCCAGCAGCCAAGGTGACAGGGTCGGCGAGACCCAGTACTTC.

This clonotype was found many times. The chain joins TRBV20-1 to TRBJ2-1, with D perhaps matching TRBD1 or TRBD2 (6 bases each). The V gene's germline CDR1 is DFQATT and CDR2 SNEGSKA (reference sequence). V was cut by 5 bases and J by 7 bases, with 15 bases left in between. The CDR3 runs to 13 residues. This chain's CDR3 is CSAETGGGNEQFF. CDR3 in DNA: TGCAGTGCTGAGACAGGTGGGGGGAATGAGCAGTTCTTC.

Concerning this clonotype itself: One end of the junction varies from germline; a read error may be responsible. The genes are TRBV12-3 or TRBV12-4 and TRBJ2-3; TRBD1 is a possible D gene (5 bases). The CDR3 is 15 residues long. CDR3 loop: CASSDPSTGTDAQYF. CDR3 sequence (DNA): TGTGCCAGCAGCGATCCAAGTACAGGCACAGATGCGCAGTATTTT.

This clonotype came up many times. This chain joins TRBV5-1 and TRBJ2-3; TRBD1 agrees at 8 bases. V gave up 4 bases and J gave up 4 bases; unmatched junction bases: 11. The CDR3 has 16 residues. Germline CDR1 SGHRS, CDR2 YFSETQ. The CDR3 loop is CASSLEFGQGADTQYF. CDR3 DNA sequence: TGCGCCAGCAGCCTGGAATTCGGACAGGGAGCAGATACGCAGTATTTT. Full variable domain (missing parts from reference TRBV5-1 and TRBJ2-3): KAGVTQTPRYLIKTRGQQVTLSCSPISGHRSVSWYQQTPGQGLQFLFEYFSETQRNKGNFPGRFSGRQFSNSRSEMNVSTLELGDSALYLCASSLEFGQGADTQYFGPGTRLTVL.

The table lists this clonotype with many counts. The chain is built from TRBV12-3 or TRBV12-4 and TRBJ2-7; 9 positions match TRBD2. J gave up 1 base and V 2 bases, and 3 bases lay outside the gene matches. The CDR3 is made up of 15 amino acids. The CDR3 protein is CASSLRAGGSYEQYF. The CDR3 DNA is TGTGCCAGCAGTTTACGAGCGGGGGGTTCCTACGAGCAGTACTTC.